Shown below are 17 T cell receptor beta chains from a single sample sequenced in a study of vaccination and CD4 T cells after COVID-19. The Oncomine TCR Beta short-read assay was applied to DNA of cultured CD4+ T cells. TCRdb re-analysed the PCR reads in MiXCR, keeping a single row per CDR3 protein. The sample records fewer than 9,500 distinct CDR3 sequences, roughly three fifths being singletons. Treatment denoted: roughly ten-day PBMC culture with coronavirus spike peptide pools or control peptides (ViraFEST assay). What these receptors recognize is not known. The sample comprised CD4+ T cells from blood, cultured in vitro. The receptors were gathered from a human donor who had recovered from COVID-19.

This chain connects TRBV6-5 to TRBJ2-3; 12 bases match TRBD2. This CDR3 is built from 15 residues. Germline-derived CDR1 and CDR2 are MNHEY and SVGAGI. After removal of 0 bases from V and 5 bases from J, the junction contained 0 bases not matched to a gene. The CDR3 bases are TGTGCCAGCAGTTACTCGACTAGCGGGGGAGATACGCAGTATTTT. This sequence encodes CASSYSTSGGDTQYF.

J is TRBJ1-6 and V is TRBV15; no reliable D call. V was trimmed by 1 base and J by 7 bases, leaving 5 bases between them. The CDR3 contains 13 residues. The V gene's germline CDR1 is LNHNV and CDR2 YYDKDF (reference sequence). DNA for the CDR3: TGTGCCACCAGCAGAGGCAGGAATTCACCCCTCCACTTT. Its translation is CATSRGRNSPLHF.

V usage is TRBV4-1 and J usage is TRBJ1-3; D is unresolved. The ends were cut back, 0 bases at V and 6 bases at J, with 12 bases in the middle. Germline CDR1 reads MGHRA; CDR2 reads YSYEKL. The CDR3 runs 15 residues. CDR3 in amino acids: CASSQEQHPSNTIYF. The CDR3 region has the DNA TGCGCCAGCAGCCAAGAGCAACATCCCTCAAACACCATATATTTT.

V gene TRBV11-3 combines with J gene TRBJ2-3, with no clear D. CDR1 is SGHNT, CDR2 YENEEA, per germline. The V and J ends lost 0 bases and 3 bases respectively, with 4 bases between them. There are 13 residues in the CDR3. CDR3 sequence: CASSLDETDTQYF. In nucleotides, the CDR3 is TGTGCCAGCAGCTTAGATGAGACAGATACGCAGTATTTT.

The V call is TRBV6-5, the J call TRBJ1-2, with D maybe TRBD1 (5 bases). Germline V gives CDR1 MNHEY, CDR2 SVGAGI. The CDR3 is 14 residues long. Trimming shortened V by 0 bases and J by 8 bases, and 13 bases separated the two germline ends. In nucleotides, the CDR3 is TGTGCCAGCAGTTACTCGATCAGGGCAAACGGCTACACCTTC. Translation: CASSYSIRANGYTF.

This clonotype has a handful of counts. V usage is TRBV19 and J usage is TRBJ2-3; 7 bases align to TRBD1. The CDR3 totals 15 residues. V was pared by 4 bases and J by 2 bases, with 6 bases of the junction left unmatched. Germline V gene lookup returns CDR1 LNHDA and CDR2 SQIVND (reference sequence). The CDR3 spells CASSTRQGSTDTQYF. CDR3 bases: TGTGCCAGTAGTACCAGACAGGGATCCACAGATACGCAGTATTTT.

The V and J genes are TRBV7-2 and TRBJ1-2; 7 positions match TRBD1. After removal of 2 bases from V and 2 bases from J, the junction contained 2 bases not matched to a gene. The CDR3 extends over 14 amino acids. The germline V gene has CDR1 SGHTA and CDR2 FQGNSA. CDR3 nucleotide sequence: TGTGCCAGCAGCTTAACAGGGGCCAACTATGGCTACACCTTC. It yields the protein CASSLTGANYGYTF.

The genes are TRBV6-1 and TRBJ1-3, with unresolved D. The CDR3 is 14 residues long. The V and J ends lost 6 bases and 0 bases respectively, with 9 bases between them. Per the germline V gene, CDR1 is MNHNS and CDR2 is SASEGT. The CDR3 region has the DNA TGTGCCAGCAGGGGCCTGGACTCTGGAAACACCATATATTTT. Amino acid sequence: CASRGLDSGNTIYF.

The rearrangement uses TRBV7-9 and TRBJ2-7, with 10 bases matching TRBD1. From germline, CDR1 is SEHNR and CDR2 FQNEAQ (reference sequence). This CDR3 is built from 15 residues. The V segment lost 4 bases and the J segment 2 bases; nucleotides outside the gene matches: 5. In nucleotides, the CDR3 is TGTGCCAGCAGCTCCGGACAGGGGGGGACCTACGAGCAGTACTTC. It translates to CASSSGQGGTYEQYF.

The J gene is TRBJ2-3, the V gene TRBV24-1; D perhaps matches TRBD2 (5 bases). Per germline, CDR1 KGHDR and CDR2 SFDVKD. The length of the CDR3 is 15 residues. V was clipped by 2 bases and J by 10 bases, with 18 bases between them. In DNA, the CDR3 is TGTGCCACCAGTGATTCCAGAGGAGGAACAAGGTCGCAGTATTTT. This codes for CATSDSRGGTRSQYF.

The V gene is TRBV4-3, the J gene TRBJ2-5, with D possibly TRBD1 on 6 matching bases. CDR3 length: 16 residues. Between the trimmed V and J ends, which lost 4 bases and 2 bases, there was a span of 17 bases. CDR1 is LGHNA, CDR2 YSLEER, per germline. The CDR3 DNA is TGCGCCAGCAGCCCCGGAAGCCTCAGGGGACAAGAGACCCAGTACTTC. Amino acids: CASSPGSLRGQETQYF.

This clonotype was found once. V usage is TRBV11-1 and J usage is TRBJ2-3; 8 positions agree with TRBD2. Trimming removed 4 bases from V and 0 bases from J; junction bases left unmatched: 9. The CDR3 runs 17 residues. CDR1 is SGHAT and CDR2 is FQDESV in the germline V gene (reference sequence). CDR3 bases: TGTGCCAGCAGCTCCACCGGGGCTAGCGGGAGCACAGATACGCAGTATTTT. It translates to CASSSTGASGSTDTQYF. Based on the CDR3 plus reference TRBV11-1 and TRBJ2-3, the full variable domain is EAEVAQSPRYKITEKSQAVAFWCDPISGHATLYWYRQILGQGPELLVQFQDESVVDDSQLPKDRFSAERLKGVDSTLKIQPAELGDSAMYLCASSSTGASGSTDTQYFGPGTRLTVL.

The V and J genes are TRBV24-1 and TRBJ2-3; 8 positions agree with TRBD2. This CDR3 contains 15 residues. The J segment lost 0 bases and the V segment lost 5 bases, leaving 3 bases of the junction unmatched. CDR1 KGHDR and CDR2 SFDVKD come from the germline V gene. CDR3 loop: CATSVLAGSTDTQYF. CDR3 sequence (DNA): TGTGCCACCAGTGTCTTAGCGGGAAGCACAGATACGCAGTATTTT.

The rearrangement uses TRBV19 and TRBJ2-5; D is undetermined. The V end lost 3 bases, the J end lost 1 base, and 9 bases lay between the germline ends. This CDR3 is 14 amino acids long. Germline values: CDR1 LNHDA, CDR2 SQIVND (reference sequence). Written as DNA, the CDR3 is TGTGCCAGTAGTATCGGACCAACCCAAGAGACCCAGTACTTC. Translated, it gives CASSIGPTQETQYF.

The V gene is TRBV7-8, the J gene TRBJ2-1; 12 bases agree with TRBD2. The CDR3 sequence is 16 residues long. CDR1 SGHVS and CDR2 FQNEAQ come from the germline V gene. The trim removed 5 bases at V and 7 bases at J, leaving 9 bases unmatched. The CDR3 is CASSLLAGGIENEQFF. The CDR3 DNA follows: TGTGCCAGCAGCCTACTAGCGGGGGGCATAGAGAATGAGCAGTTCTTC.

The J gene is TRBJ1-2, the V gene TRBV30; TRBD1 is a possible D gene (5 bases). Per the germline V gene, CDR1 is GTSNPN and CDR2 is SVGIG (reference sequence). The CDR3 extends over 11 amino acids. V shed 8 bases and J shed 5 bases, with 12 bases lying between them. The CDR3 is CAGVQAYGYTF. The CDR3, as DNA: TGTGCCGGAGTACAGGCTTATGGCTACACCTTC.

Only one count was recorded for this clonotype. The chain has TRBV6-2 or TRBV6-3 and TRBJ1-1, with D perhaps TRBD1 (5 bases). CDR3 length: 16 amino acids. Trimming took 4 bases from V and 4 from J, leaving 19 bases between them. CDR1 MNHEY and CDR2 SVGEGT come from the germline V gene. CDR3 region: CASSSWDPSNSTEAFF. CDR3 nucleotide sequence: TGTGCCAGCAGTTCCTGGGACCCTTCGAACAGCACTGAAGCTTTCTTT.